The clone carrying this T cell receptor (beta chain) showed up many times. Germline V gene data show CDR1 as SGDLS and CDR2 as YYNGEE. Trimming removed 0 bases at V and 4 bases at J, with 10 bases between. This CDR3 is 14 amino acids long. This sample is part of a study of spatial heterogeneity in lung cancer. Study-wide context: In cases with available follow-up PBMC samples, these were sequenced at a median of roughly 23 months after resection. Alpha-chain sequences were detected in numbers that were consistently lower than beta-chain sequences. On average, each unique TCR and UMI combination appeared more than ten times in raw reads.

Time point reported: blood at routine non-recurrence follow-up after resection. Sequencing was performed on whole RNA extracted from tumor and nontumor lung tissue, or from frozen PBMC, and the material was left unsorted. TCRdb re-analysed the 5' RACE reads in MiXCR, keeping a single row per CDR3 protein. The sample yields around 110,000 distinct CDR3 sequences, 12% seen once. The sample in question was PBMCs, obtained at follow-up. The chain combines TRBV9 with TRBJ1-1, with D tentatively TRBD1 (6 bases). The sequence came from a male donor with early-stage non-small cell lung cancer. DNA for the CDR3: TGTGCCAGCAGCGTAGTCCCACAGGGCACTGAAGCTTTCTTT. Translating it yields CASSVVPQGTEAFF.